Following are 20 T cell receptor beta chains from one sample sequenced in a study of T cell responses to AZD1222 COVID-19 vaccine (dated by TCRdb to the early 2020s). The meaning of the sample's time point label: about 28 days (+/-7) after the second vaccine dose. The treatment or condition label here, explained by the study, means: meningococcal conjugate vaccine given as trial control. To prepare the library, the immunoSEQ multiplex PCR assay was applied. Sourced from immuneACCESS, this table was stored by TCRdb with only in-frame sequences that have V and J called. A share of the clones is absent; for the studies checked, an unresolved V gene accounts for under half, and the remainder has no known explanation. The sample includes about 120,000 clones, with 90% observed a single time. The biggest ten clones account for more than 3.5% of the sample. The starting material was peripheral blood, obtained 28 days after the second dose of the MenACWY control vaccine. These receptors were taken from an adult who received the MenACWY meningococcal vaccine as a control.

CDR3 sequence: CASRGDSYEQYV. CDR3 nucleotide sequence: TGTGCCAGCAGGGGGGACAGCTACGAGCAGTACGTC. The chain combines TRBV2 with TRBJ2-7, with 7 positions matching TRBD1. Germline V gene data show CDR1 as SNHLY and CDR2 as FYNNEI. Trimming at V came to 6 bases and at J to 3 bases, leaving 2 bases not matched to a gene. The CDR3 runs to 12 residues.

The V and J genes are TRBV5-6 and TRBJ2-3; 7 positions agree with TRBD1. Per germline, CDR1 SGHDT and CDR2 YYEEEE. J was trimmed by 2 bases and V by 1 base; bases with no gene match: 7. This CDR3 is 16 amino acids long. The CDR3 coding sequence is TGTGCCAGCAGCTTGAACAGGGGTTTGGACACAGATACGCAGTATTTT. Residues: CASSLNRGLDTDTQYF.

The genes are TRBV5-4 and TRBJ1-1; D might be TRBD1 (6 bases). CDR1 SGHNT and CDR2 YYREEE come from the germline V gene (reference sequence). Deletions cut 0 bases from V and 4 bases from J, with 13 bases between. The CDR3 is 15 residues long. The CDR3 DNA is TGTGCCAGCAGCTTGGGGCGGGGGCGAACCACTGAAGCTTTCTTT. Residues: CASSLGRGRTTEAFF.

J is TRBJ2-5 and V is TRBV29-1; tentatively, D is TRBD1 or TRBD2 (5 bases each). Looked up from germline, CDR1 is SQVTM and CDR2 is ANQGSEA. The V gene lost 7 bases and the J gene lost 5 bases, with 11 bases spanning the gap. The CDR3 totals 11 residues. CDR3 bases: TGCAGCGGGCAGGGCGGGGAGACCCAGTACTTC. This sequence encodes CSGQGGETQYF.

This chain joins TRBV5-1 and TRBJ1-5, with TRBD1 identical over 9 bases. The CDR3 runs to 14 residues. The germline gives CDR1 SGHRS, CDR2 YFSETQ. V was clipped by 4 bases and J by 4 bases; unmatched bases: 3. The CDR3 sequence: CASSVGTGNQPQHF. The CDR3 coding sequence is TGCGCCAGCAGCGTAGGGACAGGGAATCAGCCCCAGCATTTT.

This clone was counted once. This chain links TRBV19 with TRBJ2-7; D call uncertain. Trimming took 3 bases from V and 6 from J, leaving 18 bases between them. The germline V gene has CDR1 LNHDA and CDR2 SQIVND (reference sequence). The CDR3 consists of 15 residues. CDR3: CASSIARADLSEQYF. The CDR3 region has the DNA TGTGCCAGTAGTATTGCCCGGGCGGACCTCTCCGAGCAGTACTTC. The entire variable domain, with the rest obtained from reference TRBV19 and TRBJ2-7, is as follows: DGGITQSPKYLFRKEGQNVTLSCEQNLNHDAMYWYRQDPGQGLRLIYYSQIVNDFQKGDIAEGYSVSREKKESFPLTVTSAQKNPTAFYLCASSIARADLSEQYFGPGTRLTVT.

The chain recombines TRBV27 with TRBJ1-4; 7 bases match TRBD1. Germline-derived CDR1 and CDR2 are MNHEY and SMNVEV (reference sequence). This CDR3 comprises 15 residues. Trimming took 4 bases from V and 3 from J; bases not matched to a gene: 5. In DNA, the CDR3 is TGTGCCAGCAGTTCATACAGGGGAGCTAATGAAAAACTGTTTTTT. It translates to CASSSYRGANEKLFF.

This chain joins TRBV19 and TRBJ2-7; tentative D call: TRBD1 (6 bases). This CDR3 spans 16 amino acids. Trimming stripped 1 base from V and 2 bases from J, with 15 bases between. From germline, CDR1 is LNHDA and CDR2 SQIVND (reference sequence). For the CDR3, the DNA is TGTGCCAGTAGTATAGGAGGCGGACAGCGTACCTACGAGCAGTACTTC. It yields the protein CASSIGGGQRTYEQYF.

The V and J genes are TRBV5-1 and TRBJ2-7; TRBD2 agrees at 10 bases. The CDR3 runs 15 residues. Looked up from germline, CDR1 is SGHRS and CDR2 is YFSETQ. Trimming cost V 0 bases and J 6 bases; bases outside gene matches: 6. Here the CDR3 DNA reads TGCGCCAGCAGCTTGGACGCTAGCGGGAGTGGCGAGCAGTACTTC. Its translation: CASSLDASGSGEQYF.

This chain joins TRBV7-8 and TRBJ2-5, with 13 bases aligning to TRBD2. From germline, CDR1 is SGHVS and CDR2 FQNEAQ. CDR3 length: 17 amino acids. V shed 6 bases and J 4 bases; nucleotides not matched to a gene: 11. The DNA of the CDR3 is TGTGCCAGCAGTCTAGAACTAGCGGGGGGGCTATCAGAGACCCAGTACTTC. Its protein is CASSLELAGGLSETQYF.

This chain uses TRBV14 with TRBJ1-3; no clear D. Germline lookup yields CDR1 SGHDN and CDR2 FVKESK. This CDR3 has 15 residues. V lost 4 bases to trimming and J lost 1 base, with 11 bases between them. This CDR3 is CASSRRYPSGNTIYF. CDR3 DNA sequence: TGTGCCAGCAGCCGGAGGTATCCGTCTGGAAACACCATATATTTT. Full variable domain (missing parts from reference TRBV14 and TRBJ1-3): EAGVTQFPSHSVIEKGQTVTLRCDPISGHDNLYWYRRVMGKEIKFLLHFVKESKQDESGMPNNRFLAERTGGTYSTLKVQPAELEDSGVYFCASSRRYPSGNTIYFGEGSWLTVV.

This rearrangement joins TRBV7-3 to TRBJ2-2; 7 bases map to TRBD1. J lost 3 bases, V lost 2 bases, and 0 bases had no gene match. CDR3 length equals 14 residues. Germline lookup yields CDR1 SGHTA and CDR2 FQGTGA. The CDR3 DNA reads as TGTGCCAGCAGCTTAGACAGGGACACCGGGGAGCTGTTTTTT. Its protein product is CASSLDRDTGELFF.

This CDR3 reads CASSFRGGDTDTQYF. CDR3 DNA: TGTGCCAGCAGTTTTAGGGGGGGGGACACAGATACGCAGTATTTT. V usage is TRBV28 and J usage is TRBJ2-3; a weak D match, TRBD2 (7 bases). CDR3 length: 15 residues. Looked up from germline, CDR1 is MDHEN and CDR2 is SYDVKM. The V end was cut by 3 bases, the J end by 2 bases, with 12 bases between.

The rearrangement uses TRBV29-1 and TRBJ1-1; no clear D gene. The germline gives CDR1 SQVTM, CDR2 ANQGSEA. Deletions cut 3 bases from V and 4 bases from J, with 15 bases between. The CDR3 length is 14 residues. For the CDR3, the DNA is TGCAGCGTTGAGGAGACCGGCGGAGGCACTGAAGCTTTCTTT. Translating gives CSVEETGGGTEAFF.

V is TRBV27 and J is TRBJ1-5, with a weak D call TRBD1 (6 bases). Germline assignment: CDR1 MNHEY and CDR2 SMNVEV (reference sequence). Between the trimmed V and J ends, which lost 4 bases and 2 bases, there was a span of 6 bases. The CDR3 is 13 residues long. This chain's CDR3 is CASSYRGNQPQHF. The CDR3 nucleotides are TGTGCCAGCAGTTACAGGGGCAATCAGCCCCAGCATTTT.

The chain combines TRBV5-4 with TRBJ1-2; D is unresolved. With 2 bases removed from V and 3 bases from J, the gap between germline ends came to 11 bases. Germline CDR1 reads SGHNT; CDR2 reads YYREEE (reference sequence). The CDR3 extends over 14 amino acids. CDR3 loop: CASSFERHDYGYTF. As DNA, the CDR3 is TGTGCCAGCAGCTTTGAAAGACATGACTATGGCTACACCTTC. Full variable domain (rest looked up from reference TRBV5-4 and TRBJ1-2): ETGVTQSPTHLIKTRGQQVTLRCSSQSGHNTVSWYQQALGQGPQFIFQYYREEENGRGNFPPRFSGLQFPNYSSELNVNALELDDSALYLCASSFERHDYGYTFGSGTRLTVV.

The DNA for the CDR3 is TGTGCCAGCAGCCCAAAGTCCCCTTTAGCGGGAGTAGGATACGAGCAGTACTTC. Its protein is CASSPKSPLAGVGYEQYF. The J gene is TRBJ2-7, the V gene TRBV4-2; 9 bases align to TRBD2. The CDR3 runs 18 residues. Per germline, CDR1 LGHNA and CDR2 YNFKEQ. Trimming removed 4 bases from V and 4 bases from J; junction bases left unmatched: 17.

The chain recombines TRBV3-1 (or the pseudogene TRBV3-2) with TRBJ1-2; 7 bases agree with TRBD1. Trimming cost V 1 base and J 5 bases; bases outside gene matches: 4. CDR3 length: 14 amino acids. Germline V gives CDR1 LGHDT, CDR2 YNNKEL (reference sequence). The CDR3 DNA is TGTGCCAGCAGCCAAGGGGGACAGTCATATGGCTACACCTTC. It yields the protein CASSQGGQSYGYTF.

The chain employs TRBV28 and TRBJ2-4; D perhaps matches TRBD1 (6 bases). Per the germline V gene, CDR1 is MDHEN and CDR2 is SYDVKM. V was cut by 6 bases and J by 2 bases, with 14 bases left in between. The CDR3 totals 15 residues. The CDR3 sequence is CASSYHTGSKNIQYF. CDR3 sequence (DNA): TGTGCCAGCAGCTACCATACAGGGTCCAAAAACATTCAGTACTTC.

The chain employs TRBV5-1 and TRBJ1-1, with D hard to call. V gave up 0 bases and J gave up 4 bases, with 10 bases separating them. CDR1 SGHRS and CDR2 YFSETQ come from the germline V gene. The CDR3 runs to 14 residues. The CDR3 nucleotides read TGCGCCAGCAGCTTGGCTGGACCCTCCACTGAAGCTTTCTTT. Encoded protein: CASSLAGPSTEAFF. Supplemented by reference TRBV5-1 and TRBJ1-1, the full variable domain reads KAGVTQTPRYLIKTRGQQVTLSCSPISGHRSVSWYQQTPGQGLQFLFEYFSETQRNKGNFPGRFSGRQFSNSRSEMNVSTLELGDSALYLCASSLAGPSTEAFFGQGTRLTVV.